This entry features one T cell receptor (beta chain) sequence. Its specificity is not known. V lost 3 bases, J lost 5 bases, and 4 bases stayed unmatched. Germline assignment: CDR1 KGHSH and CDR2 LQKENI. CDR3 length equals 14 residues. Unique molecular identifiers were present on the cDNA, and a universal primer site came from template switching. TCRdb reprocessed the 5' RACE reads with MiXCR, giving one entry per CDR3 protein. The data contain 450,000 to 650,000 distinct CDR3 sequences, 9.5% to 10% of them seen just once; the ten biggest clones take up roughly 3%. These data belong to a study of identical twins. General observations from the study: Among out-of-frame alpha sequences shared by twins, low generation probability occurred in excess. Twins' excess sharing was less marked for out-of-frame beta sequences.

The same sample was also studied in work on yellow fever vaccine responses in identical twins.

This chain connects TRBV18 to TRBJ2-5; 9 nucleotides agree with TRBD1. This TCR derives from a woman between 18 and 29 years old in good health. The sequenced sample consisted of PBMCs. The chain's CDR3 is CASSPDRGAETQYF. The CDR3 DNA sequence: TGTGCCAGCTCACCGGACAGGGGAGCGGAGACCCAGTACTTC.